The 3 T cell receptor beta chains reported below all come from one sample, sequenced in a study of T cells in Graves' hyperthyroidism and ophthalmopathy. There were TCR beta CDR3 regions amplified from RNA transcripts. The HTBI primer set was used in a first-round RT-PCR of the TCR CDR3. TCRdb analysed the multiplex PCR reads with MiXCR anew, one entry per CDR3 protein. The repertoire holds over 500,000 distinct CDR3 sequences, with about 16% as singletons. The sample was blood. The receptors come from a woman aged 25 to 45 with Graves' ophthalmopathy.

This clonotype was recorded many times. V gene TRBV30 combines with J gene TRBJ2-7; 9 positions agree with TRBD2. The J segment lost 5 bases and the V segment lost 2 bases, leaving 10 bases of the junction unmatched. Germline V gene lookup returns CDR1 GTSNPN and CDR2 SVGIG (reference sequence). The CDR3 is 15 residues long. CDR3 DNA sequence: TGTGCCTGGAGTAAGGCGGGAGGGCCAAAGGACGAGCAGTACTTC. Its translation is CAWSKAGGPKDEQYF.

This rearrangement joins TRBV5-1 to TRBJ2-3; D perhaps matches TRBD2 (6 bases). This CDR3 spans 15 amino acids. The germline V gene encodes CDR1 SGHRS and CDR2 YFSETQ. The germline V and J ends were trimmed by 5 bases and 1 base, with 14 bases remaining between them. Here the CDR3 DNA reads TGCGCCAGCAGTCCAACGGGACTCCGCACAGATACGCAGTATTTT. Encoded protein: CASSPTGLRTDTQYF.

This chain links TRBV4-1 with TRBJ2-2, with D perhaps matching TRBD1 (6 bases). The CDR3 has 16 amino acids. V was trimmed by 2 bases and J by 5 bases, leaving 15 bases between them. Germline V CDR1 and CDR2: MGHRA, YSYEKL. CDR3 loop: CASSQPTGKATGELFF. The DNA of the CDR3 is TGCGCCAGCAGCCAACCAACAGGGAAGGCTACCGGGGAGCTGTTTTTT.